The next 7 T cell receptor beta chains were all read from a single sample in a study of CD8+CD57+ T cells in acquired aplastic anemia. Patients included in sequencing had previously demonstrated CD8+CD57+ cell expansion by flow cytometry. Genomic DNA served as template for TCR beta VDJ and CDR3 profiling. A single record per CDR3 protein comes from TCRdb applying MiXCR to the reads. This table has some 200,000 distinct CDR3 sequences, 48% appearing once. The sequenced material came from sorted CD4+, CD8+, or CD8+CD57+ T cells (not recorded which) from PBMCs. These receptors were obtained from a human donor with aplastic anemia.

Many counts were recorded for this clonotype. The rearrangement links TRBV25-1 to TRBJ1-1, with D perhaps matching TRBD1 (6 bases). V gave up 8 bases and J gave up 9 bases, with 13 bases separating them. CDR3 length: 11 residues. CDR1 is MGHDK, CDR2 SYGVNS, per germline. The CDR3: CASAGGSKAFF. The CDR3 nucleotides are TGTGCCAGCGCCGGGGGCAGTAAAGCTTTCTTT.

The sample holds many counts of this clonotype. The V gene is TRBV12-3 or TRBV12-4, the J gene TRBJ1-6; D is unclear. Trimming cost V 3 bases and J 7 bases, with 25 bases left between them. This CDR3 is 19 amino acids long. CDR3 sequence: CASSFNVWPKGDRNSPLHF. The CDR3 DNA follows: TGTGCCAGCAGTTTCAACGTCTGGCCGAAGGGAGATCGAAATTCACCCCTCCACTTT.

Worth noting for this clonotype: A single base separates this from a much larger clone, so it may be a read error. This chain links TRBV6-2 or TRBV6-3 with TRBJ2-3; D ambiguous. The V end lost 0 bases, the J end lost 0 bases, and 7 bases lay between the germline ends. CDR1 is MNHEY and CDR2 is SVGEGT in the germline V gene. This CDR3 has 15 residues. The CDR3 DNA reads as TGTGCCAGCAGTTACTCTCATGGGAGCACAGATACGCAGTATTTT. Protein: CASSYSHGSTDTQYF.

This clonotype was observed at least ten times. The rearrangement uses TRBV4-1 and TRBJ1-2; D remains ambiguous. V lost 0 bases and J 2 bases, leaving 13 bases between the germline ends. In germline, CDR1 is MGHRA, CDR2 YSYEKL. The CDR3 is made up of 16 amino acids. Here the CDR3 DNA reads TGCGCCAGCAGCCAAGAACAAGGTGGAGCGAACTATGGCTACACCTTC. Its protein product is CASSQEQGGANYGYTF.

This clonotype was detected ten times or more. This sequence joins TRBV7-6 and TRBJ2-1; 7 bases agree with TRBD1. The CDR3 is 13 residues long. The germline V gene has CDR1 SGHVS and CDR2 FNYEAQ. The V and J ends lost 1 base and 9 bases, in that order; junction bases with no gene match: 3. In DNA, the CDR3 is TGTGCCAGCAGCTTAGAGGGGGCAGGTGAGCAGTTCTTC. This gives the protein CASSLEGAGEQFF.

This chain links TRBV6-1 with TRBJ2-6; D possibly corresponds to TRBD2 (5 bases). Germline V gene sequence: CDR1 MNHNS, CDR2 SASEGT. This CDR3 contains 15 residues. V lost 8 bases to trimming and J lost 0 bases, with 11 bases between them. The CDR3 DNA sequence: TGTGCCAGCGCCGTCCGGGGCTCTGGGGCCAACGTCCTGACTTTC. Translation: CASAVRGSGANVLTF.

With respect to this clonotype: This clone may be a read error of a much larger clone one base away. V gene TRBV2 combines with J gene TRBJ2-5, with D perhaps TRBD2 (5 bases). This CDR3 spans 14 amino acids. Germline V gene lookup returns CDR1 SNHLY and CDR2 FYNNEI. In DNA form, the CDR3 reads TGTGCCGGCAGTTACGATCGGGGCCAAGAGACCCAGTACTTC. Translated: CAGSYDRGQETQYF.